This T cell receptor (beta chain) is from a study of cytotoxic CD8 clonotypes in ibrutinib-treated CLL. Germline CDR1 SGHNT, CDR2 YYREEE (reference sequence). This CDR3 comprises 11 residues. V was shortened by 3 bases and J by 10 bases, with 8 bases between the two germline ends. Clones were sequenced by immunoSEQ multiplex PCR, and TCRdb holds only the in-frame ones, with some missing. The data hold over 140,000 clones, with approximately 80% observed a single time. This specimen consisted of PBMCs, obtained after 36 months of ibrutinib treatment. This receptor was identified in a human donor with chronic lymphocytic leukemia. The chain is built from TRBV5-4 and TRBJ2-1, with D unclear. CDR3 residues: CASSYSLEQFF. The CDR3, as DNA: TGTGCCAGCAGCTACAGCTTGGAGCAGTTCTTC.